The entry below describes one T cell receptor beta chain. Its antigen is still unknown. No base quality values were provided; no much bigger clone lies one nucleotide off. Enrolling through a virtual design, the prospective study's participants ranged in age from about 18 to 100 years and lived across approximately 25 United States geographic areas. To assign participants to cohorts, the prospective study relied on clinical history that participants themselves reported in a screening survey and a study questionnaire. Exposed participants were defined as having been in contact with someone with a PCR-confirmed or clinician-diagnosed COVID-19 case within 2 weeks of study entry. Each participant in the prospective study had whole blood, serum and a nasopharyngeal or oropharyngeal swab collected by mobile phlebotomists. Over an approximately two-month period, participants in the prospective study had the option of providing additional blood draws and questionnaires. Prospective study blood samples were shipped either frozen or at room temperature before DNA extraction.

This sample was taken from a study of blood T cell repertoires in COVID-19 (TCRdb year 2020). Study-level background: Samples from collaborators originated in the United States, Italy and Spain and spanned both the acute and convalescent phases of COVID-19. The prospective study material was composed of cDNA or gDNA derived from T cells, B-cell-depleted T cells, or PBMCs. Deeply sampled blood TCRbeta repertoires from subjects exposed to, actively infected with, or recovered from COVID-19 were included in the dataset. A freely available public database, intended as a resource for researchers studying the immune response to SARS-CoV-2, is where the repertoires were released. The samples were drawn from two sources: the first 160 participants of the ongoing ImmuneRACE study, and some 1,300 subjects contributed by 6 global collaborators. The sample metadata nearly always contained a de-identified subject ID, COVID-19 status, age in years and sex. Where available, HLA class I and class II types were taken from metadata supplied by the sample provider and were not determined by assay-based typing. Overall study outcomes, separate from this receptor: Clinical and demographic metadata were provided uncurated, with the amount varying by source and participant.

Relative to germline, V is missing 8 bases and J is missing 3 bases, with 13 bases of the junction outside any gene match. CDR1 MNHEY and CDR2 SVGAGI were looked up in the germline V gene. The CDR3 covers 15 residues, taking in both the cysteine and the phenylalanine. Only the CDR3 DNA is retained, 45 bases long and in frame from the first base. TCRbeta CDR3 regions were amplified from genomic DNA using the immunoSEQ Assay, a bias-controlled multiplex PCR. Per the original workflow: The number of nucleated cells in each sample was estimated from the amplification of reference gene primers within the assay. To quantify the absolute abundance of each unique TCRbeta CDR3 rearrangement, sequence reads were collapsed and filtered. For each sample, productive Simpson clonality was calculated as the square root of Simpson's diversity index over productive rearrangements. The immuneACCESS repertoire file appears here via TCRdb, limited to in-frame rearrangements. These files lack a portion of the clones; in checked studies, under half of the deficit traces to unresolved V genes, and the cause of the others is not known. That table gives V, J and clone size, and the DNA gave D and trimming. The sample table holds about 350,000 clones, of which 88% were seen once. The ten top clones hold approximately 1% of the sample.

The clonotype was recovered from a woman in her twenties or thirties who had been exposed to COVID-19. This receptor chain uses TRBV6-5 and TRBJ2-7; 7 bases in the middle match TRBD2. Sequencing was performed on PBMCs or T cells enriched from blood (not recorded which). The DNA is as follows: TGTGCCAGCGGGGAGGGAGCGGGACGATACTACGAGCAGTACTTC. Protein translation: CASGEGAGRYYEQYF.